A selection of T cell receptor beta chains follows, all from one sample in a study of blood T cell repertoires in COVID-19. TCRdb's copy holds only in-frame clones and misses some; the assay was immunoSEQ multiplex PCR. The table has under 300,000 clones, around 84% seen once. Sequencing input: peripheral blood. These receptors all stem from a woman aged 35 to 49 who had recovered from COVID-19. Each CDR3 is given with its conserved first and last residue. Fields, in order: clone size, D gene, V gene, J gene, CDR3 DNA, CDR3 protein. D genes are given only for firm matches. Clone size is given for some rows only: seen once, a few or many times, or a class if the clone is expanded.

clone size: .; D gene: .; V gene: TRBV5-1; J gene: TRBJ1-1; CDR3 DNA: TGCGCCAGCAGCTTGGGAGGAAACACTGAAGCTTTCTTT; CDR3 protein: CASSLGGNTEAFF
clone size: .; D gene: .; V gene: TRBV9; J gene: TRBJ1-1; CDR3 DNA: TGTGCCAGCAGCCCCAGAGGGCCCGCGGTAGAAACTGAAGCTTTCTTT; CDR3 protein: CASSPRGPAVETEAFF
clone size: .; D gene: TRBD2; V gene: TRBV3-1/TRBV3-2; J gene: TRBJ2-3; CDR3 DNA: TGTGCCAGCAGCCATTCGCTAGCGGGGGGACCGGCGGGATCGGGTACGCAGTATTTT; CDR3 protein: CASSHSLAGGPAGSGTQYF
clone size: .; D gene: .; V gene: TRBV4-3; J gene: TRBJ1-6; CDR3 DNA: TGCGCCAGCAGCCGCGAGGCGGGGGCAAGCTCACCCCTCCACTTT; CDR3 protein: CASSREAGASSPLHF
clone size: .; D gene: .; V gene: TRBV18; J gene: TRBJ2-6; CDR3 DNA: TGTGCCAGCTCACCGTGGGGGCCCGACGCTGGGGCCAACGTCCTGACTTTC; CDR3 protein: CASSPWGPDAGANVLTF
clone size: .; D gene: .; V gene: TRBV3-1/TRBV3-2; J gene: TRBJ1-3; CDR3 DNA: TGTGCCAGCAGCCCATCGATCGGTGGAAACACCATATATTTT; CDR3 protein: CASSPSIGGNTIYF
clone size: .; D gene: TRBD2; V gene: TRBV6-5; J gene: TRBJ2-1; CDR3 DNA: TGTGCCAGCAGTTCCCTAGCGGGGGGCTCCTACAATGAGCAGTTCTTC; CDR3 protein: CASSSLAGGSYNEQFF
clone size: .; D gene: TRBD1; V gene: TRBV5-1; J gene: TRBJ1-2; CDR3 DNA: TGCGCCAGCAGCCCAGTCGGACAGGGGAAAAGAATTAACTATGGCTACACCTTC; CDR3 protein: CASSPVGQGKRINYGYTF
clone size: .; D gene: TRBD1; V gene: TRBV3-1/TRBV3-2; J gene: TRBJ1-4; CDR3 DNA: TGTGCCAGCAGCCTTCAGGGGGCTTCTGAAAAACTGTTTTTT; CDR3 protein: CASSLQGASEKLFF
clone size: few; D gene: .; V gene: TRBV19; J gene: TRBJ1-2; CDR3 DNA: TGTGCCAGTAGTATTTCGGCTAACTATGGCTACACCTTC; CDR3 protein: CASSISANYGYTF
clone size: .; D gene: .; V gene: TRBV11-2; J gene: TRBJ2-7; CDR3 DNA: TGTGCCAGCAGCTTTGGTGACTGGCCTAGGGAGCAGTACTTC; CDR3 protein: CASSFGDWPREQYF
clone size: few; D gene: TRBD1; V gene: TRBV11-3; J gene: TRBJ2-5; CDR3 DNA: TGTGCCAGCAGCTCAGGGGGCCGGGAGACCCAGTACTTC; CDR3 protein: CASSSGGRETQYF
clone size: .; D gene: TRBD2; V gene: TRBV4-1; J gene: TRBJ2-1; CDR3 DNA: TGCGCCAGCAGCCAAGATACCCTCACTAGCGGGGGGGTCTATGAGCAGTTCTTC; CDR3 protein: CASSQDTLTSGGVYEQFF
clone size: .; D gene: .; V gene: TRBV7-9; J gene: TRBJ1-2; CDR3 DNA: TGTGCCAGCAGTACCACGGCGGGCCCCTATGGCTACACCTTC; CDR3 protein: CASSTTAGPYGYTF
clone size: .; D gene: .; V gene: TRBV9; J gene: TRBJ2-5; CDR3 DNA: TGTGCCAGCAATCTGGCGGGGCAAGAGACCCAGTACTTC; CDR3 protein: CASNLAGQETQYF
clone size: .; D gene: .; V gene: TRBV6-5; J gene: TRBJ2-1; CDR3 DNA: TGTGCCAGCACAATATCAGGGGAACGGCGCAATGAGCAGTTCTTC; CDR3 protein: CASTISGERRNEQFF
clone size: .; D gene: TRBD2; V gene: TRBV9; J gene: TRBJ2-5; CDR3 DNA: TGTGCCAGCAGCGTACAATCCCAAGCGGGGGGTTTAAAAGAGACCCAGTACTTC; CDR3 protein: CASSVQSQAGGLKETQYF
clone size: .; D gene: .; V gene: TRBV6-5; J gene: TRBJ1-1; CDR3 DNA: TGTGCCAGCAGCCGAAGACAGCCCATGAACACTGAAGCTTTCTTT; CDR3 protein: CASSRRQPMNTEAFF
clone size: .; D gene: TRBD1; V gene: TRBV18; J gene: TRBJ2-5; CDR3 DNA: TGTGCCAGCTCACCACTCACGACAGGGGGCATCAAGACCCAGTACTTC; CDR3 protein: CASSPLTTGGIKTQYF
clone size: .; D gene: TRBD1; V gene: TRBV19; J gene: TRBJ1-6; CDR3 DNA: TGTGCCAGTAGTACCGCGCCTGGACAGGGTAATTCACCCCTCCACTTT; CDR3 protein: CASSTAPGQGNSPLHF
clone size: once; D gene: .; V gene: TRBV5-4; J gene: TRBJ1-4; CDR3 DNA: TGTGCCAGCAGCTCACAGGGTGCTGAAAAACTGTTTTTT; CDR3 protein: CASSSQGAEKLFF
clone size: once; D gene: .; V gene: TRBV19; J gene: TRBJ1-2; CDR3 DNA: TGTGCCAGTAGTGATACCTCAGGAATCTATGGCTACACCTTC; CDR3 protein: CASSDTSGIYGYTF
clone size: .; D gene: .; V gene: TRBV5-1; J gene: TRBJ2-5; CDR3 DNA: TGCGCCAGCAGCTATCAGGGGTTTCAGGAGACCCAGTACTTC; CDR3 protein: CASSYQGFQETQYF
clone size: .; D gene: TRBD1; V gene: TRBV5-1; J gene: TRBJ1-1; CDR3 DNA: TGCGCCAGCAGCCCCAAGACAGGGGGCACTGAAGCTTTCTTT; CDR3 protein: CASSPKTGGTEAFF
clone size: .; D gene: TRBD2; V gene: TRBV6-5; J gene: TRBJ2-5; CDR3 DNA: TGTGCCACGGGGGGACTAGCCGAAGAGACCCAGTACTTC; CDR3 protein: CATGGLAEETQYF
clone size: .; D gene: TRBD1; V gene: TRBV7-9; J gene: TRBJ2-4; CDR3 DNA: TGTGCCAGCAGCTTCTTCTCCGAGTTTGTGGGACAGGCCAAAAACATTCAGTACTTC; CDR3 protein: CASSFFSEFVGQAKNIQYF
clone size: .; D gene: .; V gene: TRBV2; J gene: TRBJ2-5; CDR3 DNA: TGTGCCAGCAGTTGGGCGCCGAACCAAGAGACCCAGTACTTC; CDR3 protein: CASSWAPNQETQYF
clone size: .; D gene: .; V gene: TRBV5-1; J gene: TRBJ2-1; CDR3 DNA: TGCGCCAGCAGCCAGGGGCAGGCCTACAATGAGCAGTTCTTC; CDR3 protein: CASSQGQAYNEQFF
clone size: .; D gene: TRBD1; V gene: TRBV7-3; J gene: TRBJ2-5; CDR3 DNA: TGTGCCAGCAGCTTAACGGGACAGGGGACAGAGACCCAGTACTTC; CDR3 protein: CASSLTGQGTETQYF
clone size: .; D gene: TRBD2; V gene: TRBV14; J gene: TRBJ2-3; CDR3 DNA: TGTGCCAGCAGCCAAGCTGGACTAGCTGGCACAGATACGCAGTATTTT; CDR3 protein: CASSQAGLAGTDTQYF
clone size: few; D gene: .; V gene: TRBV7-8; J gene: TRBJ1-3; CDR3 DNA: TGTGCCAGCAGCTCCCAGGGGAACGGTCTCTCTGGAAACACCATATATTTT; CDR3 protein: CASSSQGNGLSGNTIYF
clone size: .; D gene: TRBD1; V gene: TRBV18; J gene: TRBJ1-4; CDR3 DNA: TGTGCCAGCTCACCGGGACAGGGGTCCTCCAAGGTGTTTTTT; CDR3 protein: CASSPGQGSSKVFF
clone size: once; D gene: .; V gene: TRBV5-1; J gene: TRBJ2-3; CDR3 DNA: TGCGCCAGCAGCCGGAGAAACACGTATTCCACAGATACGCAGTATTTT; CDR3 protein: CASSRRNTYSTDTQYF
clone size: .; D gene: .; V gene: TRBV9; J gene: TRBJ2-1; CDR3 DNA: TGTGCCAGCAGCCCCGGAGGGAACAGCCTCTACAATGAGCAGTTCTTC; CDR3 protein: CASSPGGNSLYNEQFF
clone size: .; D gene: .; V gene: TRBV13; J gene: TRBJ2-7; CDR3 DNA: TGTGCCAGCAGCCTCCTATCCTACGAGCAGTACTTC; CDR3 protein: CASSLLSYEQYF
clone size: .; D gene: .; V gene: TRBV2; J gene: TRBJ2-3; CDR3 DNA: TGTGCCAGCGGCGGCGGGATGGTAGATACGCAGTATTTT; CDR3 protein: CASGGGMVDTQYF
clone size: .; D gene: .; V gene: TRBV5-1; J gene: TRBJ2-3; CDR3 DNA: TGCGCCAGCAGCTCAGACAGCTCTGGTACGCAGTATTTT; CDR3 protein: CASSSDSSGTQYF
clone size: .; D gene: TRBD2; V gene: TRBV19; J gene: TRBJ2-4; CDR3 DNA: TGTGCCAGTAGTATCCGCAGCGGGGGGGCCAAAAACATTCAGTACTTC; CDR3 protein: CASSIRSGGAKNIQYF
clone size: .; D gene: TRBD1; V gene: TRBV5-1; J gene: TRBJ1-6; CDR3 DNA: TGCGCCAGCAGCTGGTCATACAGGGGCTCCTATAATTCACCCCTCCACTTT; CDR3 protein: CASSWSYRGSYNSPLHF
clone size: .; D gene: TRBD1; V gene: TRBV5-1; J gene: TRBJ1-2; CDR3 DNA: TGCGCCAGCAGCTACCCGGGACAGGAGAACTATGGCTACACCTTC; CDR3 protein: CASSYPGQENYGYTF
clone size: .; D gene: TRBD1; V gene: TRBV19; J gene: TRBJ1-1; CDR3 DNA: TGTGCCAGTAGTGTAACCGGGACAGCGGCTTTCTTT; CDR3 protein: CASSVTGTAAFF
clone size: .; D gene: .; V gene: TRBV5-4; J gene: TRBJ1-1; CDR3 DNA: TGTGCCAGCAGCCATCCACGGGGGGACGGCATGAACACTGAAGCTTTCTTT; CDR3 protein: CASSHPRGDGMNTEAFF
clone size: .; D gene: .; V gene: TRBV6-5; J gene: TRBJ1-2; CDR3 DNA: TGTGCCAGCAGTACTCAGGGATTCGGCTACACCTTC; CDR3 protein: CASSTQGFGYTF
clone size: few; D gene: .; V gene: TRBV6-2/TRBV6-3; J gene: TRBJ1-1; CDR3 DNA: TGTGCCAGCAGTTACTCGATAGTTCGGGGGGAGGCTGAAGCTTTCTTT; CDR3 protein: CASSYSIVRGEAEAFF
clone size: once; D gene: .; V gene: TRBV19; J gene: TRBJ2-7; CDR3 DNA: TGTGCCAGTAGTATAAGACAGGACGGGCTCGAGCAGTACTTC; CDR3 protein: CASSIRQDGLEQYF
clone size: once; D gene: .; V gene: TRBV6-2/TRBV6-3; J gene: TRBJ1-3; CDR3 DNA: TGTGCCAGCAGTCGACACTTGACAAGCTCTGGAAACACCATATATTTT; CDR3 protein: CASSRHLTSSGNTIYF
clone size: .; D gene: TRBD1; V gene: TRBV15; J gene: TRBJ2-7; CDR3 DNA: TGTGCCACCAGCAGAGCCCCAGGGGGACGCGGGGAGCAGTACTTC; CDR3 protein: CATSRAPGGRGEQYF
clone size: few; D gene: .; V gene: TRBV6-5; J gene: TRBJ1-2; CDR3 DNA: TGTGCCAGCAGTTACGGCTCCGACACAAGCGGCTACACCTTC; CDR3 protein: CASSYGSDTSGYTF